The 8 T cell receptor beta chains listed next were all sequenced from one sample in a study of STAT5B mutations in CD4+ large granular lymphocyte leukemia. Method: immunoSEQ multiplex PCR; TCRdb's copy keeps in-frame clones and lacks some. Of around 24,000 clones listed, 74% are singletons. Sequenced input: CD4+ T cells from blood buffy coats. Receptor source: a human donor in good health.

The V gene is TRBV16, the J gene TRBJ2-5, with TRBD1 matching over 12 bases. CDR1 is KGHSY, CDR2 FQNENV, per germline. This CDR3 is built from 16 residues. J lost 5 bases, V lost 4 bases, and 8 bases had no gene match. The CDR3: CASSRRGTGGTETQYF. The CDR3 DNA is TGTGCCAGCAGCCGCAGGGGGACAGGGGGCACGGAGACCCAGTACTTC.

V and J are TRBV5-1 and TRBJ1-1; D not resolved. This CDR3 contains 13 residues. V lost 2 bases and J lost 1, with 6 bases in between. Germline V CDR1 and CDR2: SGHRS, YFSETQ. The CDR3 protein is CASSFDANTEAFF. CDR3 bases: TGCGCCAGCAGCTTTGACGCGAACACTGAAGCTTTCTTT.

The count of this clone is one. The J gene is TRBJ2-5, the V gene TRBV13; D may be TRBD2 (6 bases). The DNA end lines up better with TRBJ2-7; the J call may be wrong. The germline V gene has CDR1 PRHDT and CDR2 FYEKMQ (reference sequence). This CDR3 has 14 residues. DNA for the CDR3: TGTGCCAGCAGCTTAGTAGGAGGGGCCTACGAGCAGTACTTC. It codes for CASSLVGGAYEQYF.

The J gene is TRBJ2-7, the V gene TRBV5-5, with 8 bases fitting TRBD1. The CDR3 totals 17 residues. The germline V gene has CDR1 SGHKS and CDR2 YYEKEE (reference sequence). V was clipped by 4 bases and J by 3 bases; unmatched bases: 15. CDR3 coding DNA: TGTGCCAGCAGCCCTCGGAACCCCGGACAGGGACACTACGAGCAGTACTTC. It is translated as CASSPRNPGQGHYEQYF. Using reference TRBV5-5 and TRBJ2-7 for the parts outside the CDR3, the full variable domain is DAGVTQSPTHLIKTRGQQVTLRCSPISGHKSVSWYQQVLGQGPQFIFQYYEKEERGRGNFPDRFSARQFPNYSSELNVNALLLGDSALYLCASSPRNPGQGHYEQYFGPGTRLTVT.

The rearrangement joins TRBV21-1 to TRBJ2-7; the D call in the table, TRBD2, was not verified against the DNA. TRBV21-1 is termed a pseudogene. The CDR3 covers 14 residues. The DNA for the CDR3 is TGTGCCAGCAGCAAGGGGGGTCCTTCCTACGAGCAGTACTTC. Translated, it gives CASSKGGPSYEQYF.

CDR3 in amino acids: CASGPSYYEQYF. The CDR3 bases are TGTGCCAGCGGGCCGTCGTACTACGAGCAGTACTTC. The chain joins TRBV6-5 to TRBJ2-7; D call uncertain. Germline V gives CDR1 MNHEY, CDR2 SVGAGI. The length of the CDR3 is 12 residues. Trimming removed 8 bases at V and 3 bases at J, with 11 bases between.

The chain combines TRBV13 with TRBJ2-1, with 11 bases that match TRBD2. The CDR3 is 20 amino acids. Unmatched junction bases numbered 15, after V lost 5 bases and J lost 0 bases. CDR1 is PRHDT and CDR2 is FYEKMQ in the germline V gene (reference sequence). The CDR3 DNA reads as TGTGCCAGCAGCCCCCCCATAAGACTAGCGGGGTCGAGCTCCTACAATGAGCAGTTCTTC. Translation: CASSPPIRLAGSSSYNEQFF.

The chain has TRBV7-2 and TRBJ2-4; TRBD2 aligns across 8 bases. This CDR3 has 16 residues. The germline CDR1 and CDR2 sequences are SGHTA and FQGNSA. The junction had 7 bases not matched to a gene; V was cut back by 5 bases and J by 1 base. CDR3 loop: CASSPTGGLAKNIQYF. The CDR3 nucleotides are TGTGCCAGCAGCCCAACGGGGGGGCTTGCCAAAAACATTCAGTACTTC.